The present T cell receptor (beta chain) was sequenced within a study of blood T cell repertoires in COVID-19 (dated by TCRdb to 2018 to 2020). For context, the study as a whole: Collaborator samples came from the United States, Italy and Spain and covered acute and convalescent phases of COVID-19. The material from the prospective study consisted of cDNA or gDNA derived from T cells, B-cell-depleted T cells, or PBMCs. Subjects who had been exposed to COVID-19, were actively infected with it, or had recovered from it provided the deeply sampled blood TCRbeta repertoires that made up the dataset. The samples were drawn from the first 160 participants of the ongoing ImmuneRACE study and from 950 to 1,500 subjects provided by 6 global collaborators. A de-identified subject ID, COVID-19 status, age in years and sex were almost always included in the sample metadata. Where available, HLA class I and class II types were taken from metadata supplied by the sample provider and were not determined by assay-based typing. A freely available public database, intended as a resource for researchers studying the immune response to SARS-CoV-2, is where the repertoires were released.

Spanning cysteine to phenylalanine, the CDR3 consists of 14 amino acids. The read is trimmed to its CDR3 DNA, 42 bases read in frame from base 1. V is pared back by 3 bases and J by 2 bases, with 10 bases lying between the germline termini. CDR1 KGHSH and CDR2 LQKENI were looked up in the germline V gene. TCRbeta CDR3 regions were amplified from genomic DNA by means of the immunoSEQ Assay, a bias-controlled multiplex PCR. On the authors' methods: Within the assay, amplification of reference gene primers was used to estimate how many nucleated cells each sample contained. Sequence reads were collapsed and filtered to measure the absolute abundance of every unique TCRbeta CDR3 rearrangement. For each sample, productive Simpson clonality was calculated by taking the square root of Simpson's diversity index across productive rearrangements. TCRdb re-hosts the immuneACCESS table, in-frame sequences only. Its copies lack some clones; in the studies checked, an unresolved V gene accounts for under half of them, and the cause for the rest is not known. V and J calls and clone size follow that table, whereas D and trimming were derived from the DNA. The sample table shows 60,000 to 80,000 clones, and about nine tenths are seen once. 1% to 1.5% of the sample is held by the ten biggest clonotypes.

The collaborating institutions used their own protocols to collect whole blood in K2EDTA tubes. For TCRbeta analysis, collaborators shipped samples in one of three forms: frozen whole blood, isolated PBMCs, or DNA extracted from either of those sample types. Remarks on this clone: The antigen it recognizes is unknown. Base quality data are lacking; no much larger clone is found one base away.

The full study reports these points: The amount of clinical and demographic metadata varied by source and participant and was provided uncurated.

Sequencing input: peripheral blood. The sequence derives from a woman older than 75 with acute or convalescent COVID-19. The sequence links TRBV18 to TRBJ1-1; a tentative D call is TRBD1 (5 bases match). The nucleotide sequence reads TGTGCCAGCTCACCCCCGACAGCTAACACTGAAGCTTTCTTT. Translated, this gives CASSPPTANTEAFF.